Below, 20 T cell receptor beta chains from the same sample are listed, as sequenced in a study of blood T cells in healthy people across ages (dated by TCRdb to about 2015). The receptor library was made with 5' RACE. Sequencer: Illumina HiSeq 2500. A second roughly 6 to 12 cycle PCR used a sample-barcoded 5' primer and a J-beta primer mix. In TCRdb, the public reads were trimmed at Q25 with fastp and aligned with MiXCR, with productive beta chains retained. All rows with the same CDR3 protein become a single entry with the most common DNA and genes. The sample profile shows about 830,000 distinct CDR3 sequences; 55% to 65% of them were found once. 25% to 30% of the sample rests with the top ten. The sequencing sample was made of blood. The receptors originated from a young man in good health.

In this sample, this clonotype turned up a few times. The chain couples TRBV4-2 to TRBJ1-5; 7 positions agree with TRBD1. The junction had 6 bases not matched to a gene; V was cut back by 1 base and J by 3 bases. The germline V gene has CDR1 LGHNA and CDR2 YNFKEQ. CDR3 length: 16 residues. The CDR3 bases are TGTGCCAGCAGCCAAGGGGCAGGGGGTGTCAATCAGCCCCAGCATTTT. The encoded protein is CASSQGAGGVNQPQHF.

CDR3 amino acids: CASSPSRGGPYEQYF. The CDR3 region has the DNA TGCGCCAGCAGCCCAAGCAGGGGGGGGCCCTACGAGCAGTACTTC. The chain links TRBV4-3 to TRBJ2-7, with D possibly called TRBD1 or TRBD2 (7 bases each). Trimming left V 4 bases short and J 2 bases short, with 15 bases between. The CDR3 length is 15 residues. Germline values: CDR1 LGHNA, CDR2 YSLEER.

V gene TRBV20-1 combines with J gene TRBJ2-5; 11 bases are shared with TRBD2. V was pared by 4 bases and J by 7 bases, with 17 bases of the junction left unmatched. Germline lookup yields CDR1 DFQATT and CDR2 SNEGSKA (reference sequence). CDR3 length equals 17 residues. This chain's CDR3 is CSATDWELAGDVGTQYF. As DNA, the CDR3 is TGCAGTGCTACCGACTGGGAACTAGCGGGAGATGTGGGGACCCAGTACTTC.

V gene TRBV2 combines with J gene TRBJ2-7; TRBD2 agrees at 9 bases. The J call may be wrong; the DNA end is better matched by TRBJ2-5. Germline loops: CDR1 SNHLY, CDR2 FYNNEI. The CDR3 totals 15 residues. The CDR3 region has the DNA TGTGCCAGCAGTGAAGTGCGGGGGGGCGGAGAGACCCAGTACTTC. Translation gives CASSEVRGGGETQYF.

This clonotype has at least ten counts. CDR3: CASSPSLTGLTYEQYF. CDR3 DNA: TGCGCCAGCAGCCCTTCCTTGACAGGGCTAACCTACGAGCAGTACTTC. The chain couples TRBV4-1 to TRBJ2-7; 7 nucleotides match TRBD1. The CDR3 totals 16 residues. The germline CDR1 and CDR2 sequences are MGHRA and YSYEKL. The trim removed 4 bases at V and 2 bases at J, leaving 11 bases unmatched.

In its sample, this clonotype was seen once. The chain joins TRBV6-2 or TRBV6-3 to TRBJ2-3; D call uncertain. Germline values: CDR1 MNHEY, CDR2 SVGEGT. With 8 bases removed from V and 5 bases from J, the gap between germline ends came to 14 bases. There are 13 residues in the CDR3. DNA of the CDR3: TGTGCCAGCGGGCCGGCGACCCAAGATACGCAGTATTTT. Its translation is CASGPATQDTQYF.

The chain carries TRBV27 and TRBJ2-7; 9 nucleotides agree with TRBD1. Germline loops: CDR1 MNHEY, CDR2 SMNVEV (reference sequence). The CDR3 has 14 amino acids. V was clipped by 3 bases and J by 3 bases; unmatched bases: 3. The CDR3 is CASSFGQGHYEQYF. Here the CDR3 DNA reads TGTGCCAGCAGTTTCGGACAGGGGCACTACGAGCAGTACTTC.

The chain employs TRBV9 and TRBJ2-5, with 9 bases that match TRBD1. With 3 bases clipped from V and 2 bases from J, the junction kept 2 bases outside the gene matches. This CDR3 has 14 amino acids. Germline V gives CDR1 SGDLS, CDR2 YYNGEE. The CDR3 sequence: CASSDGTGQETQYF. CDR3 DNA sequence: TGTGCCAGCAGCGATGGGACAGGGCAAGAGACCCAGTACTTC.

This chain links TRBV27 with TRBJ1-1, with D unclear. V was cut by 2 bases and J by 3 bases, with 10 bases left in between. Germline V gene data show CDR1 as MNHEY and CDR2 as SMNVEV (reference sequence). The CDR3 length is 14 residues. DNA for the CDR3: TGTGCCAGCAGTTTACTGGGAATGGACACTGAAGCTTTCTTT. Translating it yields CASSLLGMDTEAFF.

The chain carries TRBV14 and TRBJ1-5, with D possibly matching TRBD1 (5 bases). CDR3 length: 15 amino acids. V was pared by 1 base and J by 0 bases, with 7 bases between. Germline V gene lookup returns CDR1 SGHDN and CDR2 FVKESK. The CDR3 loop is CASSQGGNSNQPQHF. DNA of the CDR3: TGTGCCAGCAGCCAAGGGGGGAATAGCAATCAGCCCCAGCATTTT.

The chain joins TRBV25-1 to TRBJ2-7; perhaps TRBD1 as D (5 bases). The V gene's germline CDR1 is MGHDK and CDR2 SYGVNS. V shed 2 bases and J shed 4 bases, with 15 bases lying between them. CDR3 length equals 15 residues. The CDR3 DNA is TGTGCCAGCAGTGAAGGCGTAGGGGCCCTATACGAGCAGTACTTC. It encodes CASSEGVGALYEQYF.

In its sample, this clonotype was seen once. V gene TRBV30 combines with J gene TRBJ2-7, with D possibly being TRBD2 (6 bases). The V gene's germline CDR1 is GTSNPN and CDR2 SVGIG (reference sequence). The CDR3 spans 16 residues. Trimming took 1 base from V and 2 from J, leaving 18 bases between them. CDR3 nucleotides: TGTGCCTGGAGTGGGTTATCGGACGGGGGAACCTACGAGCAGTACTTC. This gives the protein CAWSGLSDGGTYEQYF.

This clonotype showed up just a few times. The J gene is TRBJ1-4, the V gene TRBV27; D gene ambiguous. From germline, CDR1 is MNHEY and CDR2 SMNVEV (reference sequence). The V end lost 2 bases, the J end lost 10 bases, and 11 bases lay between the germline ends. CDR3 size: 13 residues. The CDR3, as DNA: TGTGCCAGCAGTTTAGTTGAACGTGGAAAACTGTTTTTT. Translation gives CASSLVERGKLFF.

The chain recombines TRBV28 with TRBJ1-2; D unclear. The germline V gene has CDR1 MDHEN and CDR2 SYDVKM. Between the trimmed V and J ends, which lost 3 bases and 4 bases, there was a span of 12 bases. The CDR3 contains 14 residues. Here the CDR3 reads CASSLPGSPYGYTF. The CDR3 DNA sequence: TGTGCCAGCAGTTTGCCCGGCAGCCCCTATGGCTACACCTTC.

A few counts support this clonotype. The rearrangement links TRBV12-3 or TRBV12-4 to TRBJ2-6; 10 nucleotides agree with TRBD1. The ends lost 6 bases at V and 0 bases at J; junction bases unmatched: 8. The CDR3 is 18 residues long. CDR3 nucleotide sequence: TGTGCCAGCAGCAGCTGGGGGACAGGGGACTCTGGGGCCAACGTCCTGACTTTC. Translating it yields CASSSWGTGDSGANVLTF.

The rearrangement joins TRBV10-3 to TRBJ2-4; 8 positions agree with TRBD1. The DNA end favors TRBJ2-7, so the J call may be wrong. The germline V gene has CDR1 ENHRY and CDR2 SYGVKD. The CDR3 is 13 residues long. The CDR3 here is CAISVDRGYEQYF. The CDR3 DNA follows: TGTGCCATCAGTGTCGACAGGGGTTACGAGCAGTACTTC.

J is TRBJ2-7 and V is TRBV4-1, with 9 nucleotides matching TRBD1. The CDR3 spans 16 residues. The J segment lost 1 base and the V segment lost 2 bases, leaving 6 bases of the junction unmatched. Germline lookup yields CDR1 MGHRA and CDR2 YSYEKL. As DNA, the CDR3 is TGCGCCAGCAGCCAACTCCCGGGACAGGGATCCTACGAGCAGTACTTC. Residues: CASSQLPGQGSYEQYF.

The chain couples TRBV15 to TRBJ2-1; 8 positions agree with TRBD1. This CDR3 is 15 amino acids long. J was trimmed by 7 bases and V by 1 base; bases with no gene match: 6. CDR1 and CDR2 (germline): LNHNV, YYDKDF (reference sequence). The CDR3 is CATSRGGQVGNEQFF. In DNA, the CDR3 is TGTGCCACCAGCAGAGGGGGACAGGTGGGAAATGAGCAGTTCTTC.

The rearrangement links TRBV7-2 to TRBJ1-2; no clear D gene. V lost 8 bases and J lost 13, with 14 bases in between. The CDR3 totals 10 residues. Germline-derived CDR1 and CDR2 are SGHTA and FQGNSA. CDR3 bases: TGTGCCAGCTTTGGGTTGGCAGTCACCTTC. Protein product: CASFGLAVTF. The full variable domain, with the rest looked up from reference TRBV7-2 and TRBJ1-2, is GAGVSQSPSNKVTEKGKDVELRCDPISGHTALYWYRQSLGQGLEFLIYFQGNSAPDKSGLPSDRFSAERTGGSVSTLTIQRTQQEDSAVYLCASFGLAVTFGSGTRLTVV.

This clonotype was seen a handful of times. The V gene is TRBV6-5, the J gene TRBJ1-2; a possible D gene is TRBD1 (5 bases). V was shortened by 2 bases and J by 8 bases, with 12 bases between the two germline ends. Per germline, CDR1 MNHEY and CDR2 SVGAGI. The CDR3 extends over 13 amino acids. The CDR3 DNA is TGTGCCAGCAGTTACACAGGAACAGACGGCTACACCTTC. This codes for CASSYTGTDGYTF.